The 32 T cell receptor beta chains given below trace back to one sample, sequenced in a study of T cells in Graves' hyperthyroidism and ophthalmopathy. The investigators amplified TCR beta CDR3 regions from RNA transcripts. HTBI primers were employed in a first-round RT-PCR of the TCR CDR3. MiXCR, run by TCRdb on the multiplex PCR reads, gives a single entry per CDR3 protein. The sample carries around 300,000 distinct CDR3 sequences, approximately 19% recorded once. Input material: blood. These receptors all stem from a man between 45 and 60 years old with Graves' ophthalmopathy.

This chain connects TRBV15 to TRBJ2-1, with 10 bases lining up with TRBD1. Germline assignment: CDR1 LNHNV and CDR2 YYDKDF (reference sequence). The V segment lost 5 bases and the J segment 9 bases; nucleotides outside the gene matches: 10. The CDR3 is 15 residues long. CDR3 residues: CATSGSGQGKGEQFF. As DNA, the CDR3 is TGTGCCACCAGCGGATCGGGACAGGGGAAGGGTGAGCAGTTCTTC.

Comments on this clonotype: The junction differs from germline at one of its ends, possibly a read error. The CDR3 is CAISRDSSGANVLTF. CDR3 coding DNA: TGCGCCATCAGCCGAGACAGCTCTGGGGCCAACGTCCTGACTTTC. The genes are TRBV4-1 and TRBJ2-6; the D gene is possibly TRBD1 (5 bases). Germline V gene data show CDR1 as MGHRA and CDR2 as YSYEKL. This CDR3 is 15 amino acids long.

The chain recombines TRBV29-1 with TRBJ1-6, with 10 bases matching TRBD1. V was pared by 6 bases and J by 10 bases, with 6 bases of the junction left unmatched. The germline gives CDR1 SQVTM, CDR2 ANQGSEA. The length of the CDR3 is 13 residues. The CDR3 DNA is TGCAGCGTACGGACAGGGGGAAAGTCACCCCTCCACTTT. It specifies CSVRTGGKSPLHF.

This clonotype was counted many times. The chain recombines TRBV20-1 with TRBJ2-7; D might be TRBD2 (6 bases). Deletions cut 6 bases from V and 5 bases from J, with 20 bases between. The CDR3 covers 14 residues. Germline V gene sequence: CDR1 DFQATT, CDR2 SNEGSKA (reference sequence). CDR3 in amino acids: CSAPPRGNRDEQYF. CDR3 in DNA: TGCAGTGCCCCACCACGCGGGAACAGAGACGAGCAGTACTTC.

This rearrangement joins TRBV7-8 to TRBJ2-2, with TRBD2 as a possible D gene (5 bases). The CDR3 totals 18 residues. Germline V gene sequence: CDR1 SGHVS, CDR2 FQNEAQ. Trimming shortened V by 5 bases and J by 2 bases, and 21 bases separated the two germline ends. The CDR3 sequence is CASSRTSEGAFNTGELFF. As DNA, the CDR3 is TGTGCCAGCAGCCGTACCTCCGAGGGAGCTTTCAACACCGGGGAGCTGTTTTTT.

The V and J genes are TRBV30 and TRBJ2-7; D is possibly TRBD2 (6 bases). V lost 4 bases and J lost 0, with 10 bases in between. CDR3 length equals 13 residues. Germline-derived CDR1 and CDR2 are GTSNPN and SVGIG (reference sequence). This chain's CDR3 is CAWTEGSSYEQYF. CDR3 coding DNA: TGTGCCTGGACGGAGGGTAGCTCCTACGAGCAGTACTTC.

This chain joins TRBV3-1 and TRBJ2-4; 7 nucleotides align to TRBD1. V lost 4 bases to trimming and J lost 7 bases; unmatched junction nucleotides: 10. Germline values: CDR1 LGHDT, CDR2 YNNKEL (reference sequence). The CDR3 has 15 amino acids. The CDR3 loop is CASSLKQGSRNIQYF. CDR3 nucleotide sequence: TGTGCCAGCAGCCTCAAACAGGGGAGCCGGAACATTCAGTACTTC.

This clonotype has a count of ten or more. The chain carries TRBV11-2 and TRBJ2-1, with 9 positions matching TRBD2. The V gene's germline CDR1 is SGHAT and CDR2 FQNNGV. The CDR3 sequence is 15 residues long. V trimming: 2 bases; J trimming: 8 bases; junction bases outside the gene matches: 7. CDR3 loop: CASSLTAGGPDEQFF. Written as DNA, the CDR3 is TGTGCCAGCAGCTTAACGGCGGGAGGGCCGGATGAGCAGTTCTTC.

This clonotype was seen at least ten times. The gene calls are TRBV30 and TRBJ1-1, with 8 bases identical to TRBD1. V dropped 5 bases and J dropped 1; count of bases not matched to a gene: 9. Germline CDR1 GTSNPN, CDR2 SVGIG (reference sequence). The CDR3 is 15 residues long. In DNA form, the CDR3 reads TGTGCCTGGCAAGATACCGGGACAGGGAACACTGAAGCTTTCTTT. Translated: CAWQDTGTGNTEAFF.

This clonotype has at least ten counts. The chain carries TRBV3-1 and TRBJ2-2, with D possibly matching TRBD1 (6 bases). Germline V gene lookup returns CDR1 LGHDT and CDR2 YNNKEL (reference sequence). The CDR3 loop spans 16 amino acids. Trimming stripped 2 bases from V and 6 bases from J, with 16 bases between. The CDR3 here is CASSQQGPPRPGELFF. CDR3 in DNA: TGTGCCAGCAGCCAACAGGGGCCCCCGAGGCCCGGGGAGCTGTTTTTT.

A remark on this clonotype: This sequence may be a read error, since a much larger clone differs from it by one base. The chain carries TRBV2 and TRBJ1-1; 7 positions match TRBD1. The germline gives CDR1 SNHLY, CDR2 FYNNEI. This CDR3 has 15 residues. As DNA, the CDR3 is TGTGCCAGCAGCGACGACAGGGATCGATACACTGGAGCTTTCTTT. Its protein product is CASSDDRDRYTGAFF.

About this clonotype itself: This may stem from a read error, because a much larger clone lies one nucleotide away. CDR3 nucleotides: TGTGCCAGCGCGGCCCGGGTAGAAGAGACCCAGTACTTC. It specifies CASAARVEETQYF. V and J are TRBV6-2 or TRBV6-3 and TRBJ2-5; D not resolved. The CDR3 has 13 residues. Trimming shortened V by 8 bases and J by 3 bases, and 13 bases separated the two germline ends. CDR1 and CDR2 from the germline V gene are MNHEY and SVGEGT.

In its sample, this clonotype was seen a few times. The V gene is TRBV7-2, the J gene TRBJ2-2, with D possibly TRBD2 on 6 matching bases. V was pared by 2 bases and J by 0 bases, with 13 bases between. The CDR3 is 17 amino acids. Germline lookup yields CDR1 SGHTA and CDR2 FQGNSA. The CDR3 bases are TGTGCCAGCAGCTTAAGGACTATACAGCCGAACACCGGGGAGCTGTTTTTT. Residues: CASSLRTIQPNTGELFF.

CDR3 amino acids: CASSLTSGRTTTNEKLFF. CDR3 nucleotides: TGTGCCAGCAGCTTGACCTCGGGACGGACGACAACTAATGAAAAACTGTTTTTT. The chain links TRBV5-7 to TRBJ1-4; TRBD1 might be the D (5 bases). TRBV5-7 is noted as an ORF with a role that remains uncertain. This CDR3 contains 18 residues. The V gene lost 1 base and the J gene lost 0 bases, with 16 bases spanning the gap.

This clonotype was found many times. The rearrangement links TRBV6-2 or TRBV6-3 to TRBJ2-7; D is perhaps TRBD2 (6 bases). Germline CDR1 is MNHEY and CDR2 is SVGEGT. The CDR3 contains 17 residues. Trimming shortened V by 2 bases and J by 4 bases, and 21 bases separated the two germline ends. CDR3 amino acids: CASSYPTRGPGEYEQYF. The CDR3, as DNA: TGTGCCAGCAGTTACCCCACCCGCGGGCCGGGGGAGTACGAGCAGTACTTC.

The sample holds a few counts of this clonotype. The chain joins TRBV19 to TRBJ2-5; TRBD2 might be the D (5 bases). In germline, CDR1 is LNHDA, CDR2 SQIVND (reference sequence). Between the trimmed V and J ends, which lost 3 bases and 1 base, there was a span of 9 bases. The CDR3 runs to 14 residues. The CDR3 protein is CASSIRTGQETQYF. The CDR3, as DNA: TGTGCCAGTAGTATCCGGACTGGCCAAGAGACCCAGTACTTC.

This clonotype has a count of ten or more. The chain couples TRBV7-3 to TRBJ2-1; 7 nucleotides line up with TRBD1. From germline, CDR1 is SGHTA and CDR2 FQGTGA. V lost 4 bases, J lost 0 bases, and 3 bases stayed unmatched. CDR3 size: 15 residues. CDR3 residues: CASSSAGGSYNEQFF. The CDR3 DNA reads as TGTGCCAGCAGCTCCGCAGGGGGCTCCTACAATGAGCAGTTCTTC.

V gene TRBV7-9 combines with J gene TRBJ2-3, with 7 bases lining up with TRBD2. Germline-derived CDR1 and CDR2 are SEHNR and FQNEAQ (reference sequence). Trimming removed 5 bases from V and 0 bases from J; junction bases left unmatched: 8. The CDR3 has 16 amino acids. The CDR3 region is CASSPKAGSSTDTQYF. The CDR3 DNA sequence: TGTGCCAGCAGCCCAAAAGCGGGATCTAGCACAGATACGCAGTATTTT.

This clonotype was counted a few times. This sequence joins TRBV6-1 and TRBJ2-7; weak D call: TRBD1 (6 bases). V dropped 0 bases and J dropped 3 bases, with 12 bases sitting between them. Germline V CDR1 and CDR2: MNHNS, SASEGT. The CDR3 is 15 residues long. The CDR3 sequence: CASSEAGTWGYEQYF. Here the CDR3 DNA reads TGTGCCAGCAGTGAAGCAGGGACATGGGGCTACGAGCAGTACTTC.

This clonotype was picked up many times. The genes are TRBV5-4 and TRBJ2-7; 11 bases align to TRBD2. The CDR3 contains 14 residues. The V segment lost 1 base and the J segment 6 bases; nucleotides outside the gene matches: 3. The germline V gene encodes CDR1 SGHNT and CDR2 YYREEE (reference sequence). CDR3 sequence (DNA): TGTGCCAGCAGCTTGTCACTAGCGGGAGTCGAGCAGTACTTC. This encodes CASSLSLAGVEQYF.

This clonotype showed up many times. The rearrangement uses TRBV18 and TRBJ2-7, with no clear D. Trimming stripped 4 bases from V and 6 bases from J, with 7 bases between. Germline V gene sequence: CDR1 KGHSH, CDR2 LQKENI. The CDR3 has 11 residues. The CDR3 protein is CASSRAGEQYF. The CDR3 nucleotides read TGTGCCAGCTCACGGGCTGGCGAGCAGTACTTC.

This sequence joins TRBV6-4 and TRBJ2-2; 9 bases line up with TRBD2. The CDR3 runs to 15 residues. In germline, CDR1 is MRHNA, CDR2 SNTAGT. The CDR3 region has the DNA TGTGACAACTCAGGGAGCGGGAGGATAATCGGGGAGCTGTTTTTT. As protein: CDNSGSGRIIGELFF.

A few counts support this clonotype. This CDR3 reads CASSSTTGTDGGELFF. The CDR3 nucleotides are TGTGCCAGCAGCTCCACTACCGGGACAGATGGCGGGGAGCTGTTTTTT. The rearrangement uses TRBV5-4 and TRBJ2-2; 7 bases match TRBD1. The CDR3 sequence is 16 residues long. CDR1 is SGHNT and CDR2 is YYREEE in the germline V gene (reference sequence). Unmatched junction bases numbered 12, after V lost 3 bases and J lost 7 bases.

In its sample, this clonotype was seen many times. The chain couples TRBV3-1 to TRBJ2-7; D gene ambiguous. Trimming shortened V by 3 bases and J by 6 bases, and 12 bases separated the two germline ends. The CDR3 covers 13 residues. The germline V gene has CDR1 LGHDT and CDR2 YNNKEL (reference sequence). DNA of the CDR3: TGTGCCAGCAGCCACGGAAGAAACGCCGAGCAGTACTTC. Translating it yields CASSHGRNAEQYF.

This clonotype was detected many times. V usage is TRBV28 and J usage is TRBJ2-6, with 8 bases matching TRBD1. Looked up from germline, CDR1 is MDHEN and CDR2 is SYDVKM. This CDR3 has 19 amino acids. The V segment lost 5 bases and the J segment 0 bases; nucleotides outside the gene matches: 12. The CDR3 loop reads CASSRRQGRKSSGANVLTF. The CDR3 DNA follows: TGTGCCAGCAGTAGAAGACAGGGGAGAAAGAGCTCTGGGGCCAACGTCCTGACTTTC.

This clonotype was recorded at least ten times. CDR3 bases: TGCGCCAGCAGCCGACGACTAGCAGGTTACAATGAGCAGTTCTTC. Amino acid sequence: CASSRRLAGYNEQFF. The gene calls are TRBV4-1 and TRBJ2-1; TRBD2 matches 7 bases. The CDR3 has 15 residues. Trimming at V came to 4 bases and at J to 4 bases, leaving 7 bases not matched to a gene. From germline, CDR1 is MGHRA and CDR2 YSYEKL.

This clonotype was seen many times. CDR3 loop: CASSHPEGKTQYF. Written as DNA, the CDR3 is TGTGCCAGCAGCCATCCAGAGGGCAAGACCCAGTACTTC. This chain joins TRBV11-2 and TRBJ2-5, with D possibly being TRBD2 (5 bases). Between the trimmed V and J ends, which lost 5 bases and 6 bases, there was a span of 13 bases. CDR1 is SGHAT and CDR2 is FQNNGV in the germline V gene. The CDR3 runs to 13 residues.

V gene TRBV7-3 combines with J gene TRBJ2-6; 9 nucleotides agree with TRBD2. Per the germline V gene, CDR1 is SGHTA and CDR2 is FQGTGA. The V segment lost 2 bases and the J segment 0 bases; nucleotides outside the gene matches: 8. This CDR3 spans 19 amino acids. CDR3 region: CASSLPSGKISSGANVLTF. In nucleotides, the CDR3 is TGTGCCAGCAGCTTACCTAGCGGGAAAATAAGCTCTGGGGCCAACGTCCTGACTTTC.

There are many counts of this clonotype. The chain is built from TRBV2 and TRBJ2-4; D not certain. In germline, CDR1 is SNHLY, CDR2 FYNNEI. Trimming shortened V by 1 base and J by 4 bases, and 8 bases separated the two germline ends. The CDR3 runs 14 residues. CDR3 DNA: TGTGCCAGCAGTGAAGGTTTCGGAAAAAACATTCAGTACTTC. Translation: CASSEGFGKNIQYF.

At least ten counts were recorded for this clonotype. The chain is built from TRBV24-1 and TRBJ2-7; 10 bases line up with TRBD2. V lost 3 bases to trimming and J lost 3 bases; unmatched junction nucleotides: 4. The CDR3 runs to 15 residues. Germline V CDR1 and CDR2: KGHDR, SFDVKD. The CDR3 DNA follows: TGTGCCACCAGTGATCCAGCGGGGGGGGACTACGAGCAGTACTTC. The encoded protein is CATSDPAGGDYEQYF.

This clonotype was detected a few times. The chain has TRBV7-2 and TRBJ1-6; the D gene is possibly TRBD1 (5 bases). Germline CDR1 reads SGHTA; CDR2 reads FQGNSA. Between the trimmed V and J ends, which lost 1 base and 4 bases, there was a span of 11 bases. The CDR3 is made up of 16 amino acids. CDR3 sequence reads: CASSLDPEGYNSPLHF. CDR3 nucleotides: TGTGCCAGCAGCTTAGACCCAGAGGGGTATAATTCACCCCTCCACTTT.

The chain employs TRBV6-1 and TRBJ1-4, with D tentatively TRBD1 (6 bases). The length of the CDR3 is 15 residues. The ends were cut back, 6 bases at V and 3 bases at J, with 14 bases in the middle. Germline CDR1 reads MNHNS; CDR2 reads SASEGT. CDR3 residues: CASSLGGHSNEKLFF. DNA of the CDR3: TGTGCCAGCAGCCTTGGGGGACATTCTAATGAAAAACTGTTTTTT.